A selection of T cell receptor beta chains follows, all from one sample in a study of blood T cell repertoires in COVID-19. Here immunoSEQ multiplex PCR was the method, and the copy in TCRdb shows in-frame clones only, minus some. This table has about 210,000 clones, over 75% appearing once. Sample: peripheral blood. These receptors all come from a woman between 65 and 79 years old with COVID-19, enrolled during active disease. Each CDR3 is given with its conserved first and last residue.

V gene	J gene	CDR3 protein
TRBV10-3	TRBJ1-6	CATGLGHGDSPLHF
TRBV9	TRBJ2-3	CASSVVWGADTQYF
TRBV7-2	TRBJ2-7	CASSLTSGVEGYEQYF
TRBV6-2/TRBV6-3	TRBJ1-1	CASSRTDTEAFF
TRBV5-4	TRBJ1-6	CASSPAGTGSSYNSPLHF
TRBV2	TRBJ2-5	CASRVRPTSGRETQYF
TRBV11-2	TRBJ1-1	CASSRTVTEAFF
TRBV19	TRBJ2-2	CASSIQANTGELFF
TRBV19	TRBJ2-7	CASRLANIDSYEQYF
TRBV29-1	TRBJ1-1	CSVDLRANTEAFF
TRBV11-3	TRBJ2-5	CASSLGTGEGETQYF
TRBV5-4	TRBJ2-3	CASSSWDRAVDTQYF
TRBV2	TRBJ1-5	CASSARGWNQPQHF
TRBV27	TRBJ1-5	CASSRSSNQPQHF
TRBV5-1	TRBJ1-1	CATRQGAVNTEAFF
TRBV19	TRBJ2-1	CASSPSRSSYNEQFF
TRBV12-3/TRBV12-4	TRBJ1-1	CASSPRGLEAFF
TRBV28	TRBJ2-3	CASSLPGTSGTDTQYF
TRBV4-1	TRBJ2-5	CASSIGVGGQETQYF
TRBV7-9	TRBJ1-2	CASSAGQGRRHGYTF
TRBV19	TRBJ2-7	CASSIITGSYEQYF
TRBV4-2	TRBJ2-1	CASSQPISGAYNEQFF
TRBV27	TRBJ2-5	CASSNRGGLETQYF
TRBV5-5	TRBJ2-5	CASSLTLAQRETQYF
TRBV27	TRBJ2-7	CASSFGGYEQYF
TRBV2	TRBJ1-5	CASSDRYSNQPQHF
TRBV5-6	TRBJ1-1	CASRRERRSTEAFF
TRBV18	TRBJ1-2	CASSPQTVPGYTF
TRBV4-3	TRBJ1-6	CASSQLLSDYSSYNSPLHF
TRBV7-9	TRBJ2-5	CAGGQGNEETQYF
TRBV5-8	TRBJ1-2	CASNRGRAANYGYTF
TRBV9	TRBJ2-1	CASSARTSGVSYNEQFF
TRBV5-1	TRBJ1-1	CASSSTGGLNTEAFF
TRBV6-5	TRBJ1-2	CASSYTSGGYGYTF
TRBV27	TRBJ1-5	CASSPQPDRGEGNQPQHF
TRBV7-3	TRBJ1-2	CASSRDREDGYTF
TRBV25-1	TRBJ2-5	CASGQTGGRETQYF
TRBV19	TRBJ1-2	CATYRVGYGYTF
TRBV2	TRBJ2-3	CASRILAQDWDTQYF
TRBV12-5	TRBJ2-1	CAAGDRGDDEQFF
TRBV6-5	TRBJ1-5	CASSYSRTGGQPQHF
TRBV18	TRBJ1-5	CASSHGDTKNQPQHF
TRBV29-1	TRBJ1-2	CSVPGAGQEINYGYTF
TRBV6-4	TRBJ2-3	CASSLGLGDTDTQYF
TRBV6-1	TRBJ1-4	CASSEERQIRLFF
TRBV3-1/TRBV3-2	TRBJ2-1	CASSQGFTVSSYNEQFF
TRBV7-2	TRBJ2-7	CASSFTGAGYYEQYF
TRBV5-8	TRBJ1-2	CASSLQANYGYTF
TRBV30	TRBJ2-2	CAWSPGLAGVNGELFF
TRBV11-3	TRBJ2-3	CASSRGATDTQYF